A single sample gave rise to the 20 T cell receptor beta chains below, sequenced in a study of T cell responses to AZD1222 COVID-19 vaccine. Profiling relied on immunoSEQ multiplex PCR, and the TCRdb table lists in-frame clones only, not all of them. The sample has around 120,000 clones; 85% to 90% are singletons. Source: peripheral blood, taken on day 0 of AZD1222 vaccination. These receptors all come from an adult in good health.

The V call is TRBV18, the J call TRBJ1-2; 9 positions match TRBD1. After removal of 3 bases from V and 2 bases from J, the junction contained 10 bases not matched to a gene. Germline CDR1 is KGHSH and CDR2 is LQKENI. The CDR3 loop spans 17 amino acids. CDR3 nucleotides: TGTGCCAGCTCACCCGGGACAGGGCCCCAATTAAACTATGGCTACACCTTC. Amino acid sequence: CASSPGTGPQLNYGYTF.

This chain connects TRBV7-2 to TRBJ1-1, with D possibly TRBD1 on 5 matching bases. The germline V and J ends were trimmed by 2 bases and 4 bases, with 11 bases remaining between them. This CDR3 contains 14 residues. CDR1 and CDR2 (germline): SGHTA, FQGNSA. The CDR3 DNA is TGTGCCAGCAGCTTACAGGGTTGGCCCACTGAAGCTTTCTTT. Protein product: CASSLQGWPTEAFF.

J is TRBJ2-3 and V is TRBV12-3 or TRBV12-4; a weak D match, TRBD2 (5 bases). The CDR3 runs 12 residues. With 6 bases removed from V and 6 bases from J, the gap between germline ends came to 10 bases. The chain's CDR3 is CASSGSGDTQYF. The CDR3 DNA is TGTGCCAGCAGCGGCTCGGGGGATACGCAGTATTTT.

V is TRBV28 and J is TRBJ1-2, with TRBD1 matching over 8 bases. CDR1 is MDHEN and CDR2 is SYDVKM in the germline V gene. The CDR3 runs 15 residues. J lost 4 bases, V lost 3 bases, and 7 bases had no gene match. CDR3 protein: CASSLEAGGVYGYTF. CDR3 nucleotide sequence: TGTGCCAGCAGTTTGGAAGCAGGGGGCGTCTATGGCTACACCTTC.

The CDR3 nucleotides read TGTGCCAGCTCACCGAACCTAGCGGGAGGGCCCTCGGATGAGCAGTTCTTC. Translated, it gives CASSPNLAGGPSDEQFF. J is TRBJ2-1 and V is TRBV18, with TRBD2 matching over 12 bases. The junction had 11 bases not matched to a gene; V was cut back by 3 bases and J by 8 bases. This CDR3 region has 17 residues. The germline V gene has CDR1 KGHSH and CDR2 LQKENI.

The chain has TRBV6-6 and TRBJ2-1; weak D call: TRBD1 (6 bases). From germline, CDR1 is MNHNY and CDR2 SVGAGI (reference sequence). V dropped 7 bases and J dropped 2 bases, with 18 bases sitting between them. CDR3 length: 16 amino acids. The CDR3 sequence is CASIKDPGQPYNEQFF. CDR3 nucleotides: TGTGCCAGCATCAAAGACCCTGGACAGCCCTACAATGAGCAGTTCTTC.

The CDR3 coding sequence is TGTGCCAGCAGCGGGGACGTCGCCAGAACAACCGGGGAGCTGTTTTTT. Its translation: CASSGDVARTTGELFF. This rearrangement joins TRBV5-6 to TRBJ2-2; perhaps D is TRBD1 or TRBD2 (5 bases each). V gave up 4 bases and J gave up 5 bases, with 18 bases separating them. This CDR3 has 16 amino acids. Germline lookup yields CDR1 SGHDT and CDR2 YYEEEE.

For the CDR3, the DNA is TGTGCCAGCAGCTTTCCTCTAGCGGGAGGCTCCTACAATGAGCAGTTCTTC. Translating gives CASSFPLAGGSYNEQFF. The chain couples TRBV7-2 to TRBJ2-1; the match to TRBD2 covers 11 bases. V trimming: 3 bases; J trimming: 0 bases; junction bases outside the gene matches: 4. The CDR3 contains 17 residues. Per the germline V gene, CDR1 is SGHTA and CDR2 is FQGNSA.

This rearrangement joins TRBV6-4 to TRBJ1-2, with D unresolved. Germline V gene data show CDR1 as MRHNA and CDR2 as SNTAGT. The CDR3 sequence is 14 residues long. V shed 0 bases and J shed 5 bases, with 10 bases lying between them. The CDR3 spells CASSDSAPTYGYTF. CDR3 nucleotide sequence: TGTGCCAGCAGTGACTCAGCGCCAACATATGGCTACACCTTC.

The V call is TRBV6-1, the J call TRBJ1-1; TRBD1 agrees at 7 bases. This CDR3 contains 15 residues. After removal of 2 bases from V and 1 base from J, the junction contained 4 bases not matched to a gene. The germline V gene has CDR1 MNHNS and CDR2 SASEGT. The CDR3, as DNA: TGTGCCAGCAGTGAATATGGGACAGAGAACACTGAAGCTTTCTTT. Translated, it gives CASSEYGTENTEAFF.

V is TRBV12-3 or TRBV12-4 and J is TRBJ1-2; D may be TRBD1 (5 bases). Deletions cut 3 bases from V and 4 bases from J, with 6 bases between. This CDR3 has 12 residues. The CDR3 spells CASSFQGYGYTF. CDR3 bases: TGTGCCAGCAGTTTTCAGGGCTATGGCTACACCTTC.

The chain carries TRBV7-2 and TRBJ2-7, with 12 nucleotides matching TRBD2. CDR3 length: 14 amino acids. V lost 5 bases and J lost 4; bases outside the gene matches: 3. The germline CDR1 and CDR2 sequences are SGHTA and FQGNSA. CDR3 residues: CASSITSGGYEQYF. Here the CDR3 DNA reads TGTGCCAGCAGCATAACTAGCGGGGGGTACGAGCAGTACTTC.

The chain has TRBV6-5 and TRBJ1-2; possible D gene TRBD1, 6 bases. Germline V CDR1 and CDR2: MNHEY, SVGAGI. Trimming took off 8 bases at V and 5 bases at J, with 15 bases between the two ends. The CDR3 sequence is 13 residues long. The CDR3: CASGGQFLYGYTF. For the CDR3, the DNA is TGTGCCAGCGGAGGACAGTTTCTTTATGGCTACACCTTC.

V is TRBV6-2 or TRBV6-3 and J is TRBJ1-5; 8 nucleotides agree with TRBD1. The CDR3 extends over 15 amino acids. The V and J ends lost 2 bases and 3 bases, in that order; junction bases with no gene match: 3. Germline lookup yields CDR1 MNHEY and CDR2 SVGEGT. The chain's CDR3 is CASSYRGQANQPQHF. CDR3 DNA: TGTGCCAGCAGTTACCGGGGACAGGCCAATCAGCCCCAGCATTTT.

This clone was detected only once. The chain links TRBV7-8 to TRBJ1-2; D is unresolved. With 1 base removed from V and 4 bases from J, the gap between germline ends came to 10 bases. Germline V gene data show CDR1 as SGHVS and CDR2 as FQNEAQ. The CDR3 sequence is 14 residues long. The CDR3 DNA is TGTGCCAGCAGCTTAGGGGGTAACGGCTATGGCTACACCTTC. This encodes CASSLGGNGYGYTF. Drawing the rest from reference TRBV7-8 and TRBJ1-2, the complete variable domain is GAGVSQSPRYKVAKRGQDVALRCDPISGHVSLFWYQQALGQGPEFLTYFQNEAQLDKSGLPSDRFFAERPEGSVSTLKIQRTQQEDSAVYLCASSLGGNGYGYTFGSGTRLTVV.

V gene TRBV4-3 combines with J gene TRBJ2-1; 9 nucleotides line up with TRBD2. The CDR3 loop spans 15 amino acids. The trim removed 0 bases at V and 6 bases at J, leaving 3 bases unmatched. Germline CDR1 reads LGHNA; CDR2 reads YSLEER. The chain's CDR3 is CASSQDDSGGNEQFF. Here the CDR3 DNA reads TGCGCCAGCAGCCAAGATGATAGCGGGGGCAATGAGCAGTTCTTC.

This sequence joins TRBV9 and TRBJ1-3; a weak D match, TRBD1 (5 bases). This CDR3 contains 15 residues. Germline assignment: CDR1 SGDLS and CDR2 YYNGEE. Trimming stripped 4 bases from V and 0 bases from J, with 11 bases between. CDR3: CASSPEGYSGNTIYF. CDR3 DNA: TGTGCCAGCAGCCCAGAGGGGTACTCTGGAAACACCATATATTTT.

The chain links TRBV11-2 to TRBJ2-1, with D uncertain. This CDR3 comprises 11 residues. V was shortened by 5 bases and J by 7 bases, with 6 bases between the two germline ends. Germline values: CDR1 SGHAT, CDR2 FQNNGV. CDR3 in amino acids: CASSPRNEQFF. In DNA, the CDR3 is TGTGCCAGCAGCCCCCGGAATGAGCAGTTCTTC.

As to this clone: Other DNA sequences in the same sample also yield this CDR3. J is TRBJ1-1 and V is TRBV3-1 (or the pseudogene TRBV3-2); possible D gene TRBD1, 6 bases. The germline V gene encodes CDR1 LGHDT and CDR2 YNNKEL (reference sequence). This CDR3 spans 14 amino acids. V shed 4 bases and J shed 1 base, with 10 bases lying between them. The CDR3 region is CASSPGQTNTEAFF. As DNA, the CDR3 is TGTGCCAGCAGCCCGGGACAAACGAACACTGAAGCTTTCTTT.

V gene TRBV7-2 combines with J gene TRBJ2-1, with 8 positions matching TRBD2. J gave up 0 bases and V 3 bases, and 4 bases lay outside the gene matches. Germline CDR1 is SGHTA and CDR2 is FQGNSA. The CDR3 consists of 16 residues. CDR3 DNA: TGTGCCAGCAGCTTGACTAGCGCCCTCTCCTACAATGAGCAGTTCTTC. Translation: CASSLTSALSYNEQFF.